The 23 T cell receptor beta chains in this list originate from one sample, sequenced in a study of molecular identifiers for immune sequencing clone quantification. Via MiXCR, TCRdb re-called the PCR reads, giving one row per CDR3 protein. The sample includes 70,000 to 95,000 distinct CDR3 sequences, 15% to 20% of them seen just once. Sequencing input: naive CD8+ T cells from blood, with Jurkat cell RNA spiked in. Specified subset: FACS-sorted CD8+CD4-CCR7+CD45RA+ naive T cells. These TCRs come from a human donor in good health. Some libraries in this study had Jurkat cell RNA spiked in.

This clonotype was recorded many times. The chain couples TRBV28 to TRBJ1-5, with 9 positions matching TRBD1. The CDR3 has 12 amino acids. CDR1 is MDHEN and CDR2 is SYDVKM in the germline V gene. V shed 5 bases and J 9 bases; nucleotides not matched to a gene: 2. CDR3 DNA sequence: TGTGCCAGCAGTGAGGGACAGGGGCCCCAGCATTTT. This gives the protein CASSEGQGPQHF.

This clonotype showed up many times. The V gene is TRBV7-9, the J gene TRBJ2-3; 11 positions match TRBD1. The CDR3 is 15 amino acids. CDR1 and CDR2 from the germline V gene are SEHNR and FQNEAQ (reference sequence). Unmatched junction bases numbered 5, after V lost 5 bases and J lost 4 bases. CDR3 in amino acids: CASSQGGQGADTQYF. DNA of the CDR3: TGTGCCAGCAGCCAGGGGGGACAGGGGGCAGATACGCAGTATTTT.

About this clonotype: A read error may explain this, as a much larger clone is one base away. This chain joins TRBV13 and TRBJ1-6; 9 bases are a match to TRBD1. Per germline, CDR1 PRHDT and CDR2 FYEKMQ (reference sequence). Trimming removed 7 bases from V and 8 bases from J; junction bases left unmatched: 6. CDR3 length: 14 residues. The CDR3 spells CASNPGQGHSPLHF. The CDR3 DNA follows: TGTGCCAGCAACCCGGGACAGGGTCATTCACCCCTCCACTTT.

This clonotype was recorded at least ten times. The chain uses TRBV29-1 and TRBJ2-7; D not certain. Trimming pared 4 bases from V and 6 bases from J, leaving 10 bases between. In germline, CDR1 is SQVTM, CDR2 ANQGSEA. This CDR3 region has 11 residues. The CDR3 nucleotides read TGCAGCGTTGGGACGGACGGCGAGCAGTACTTC. Protein: CSVGTDGEQYF.

This clonotype was detected ten times or more. J is TRBJ2-3 and V is TRBV3-1; D may be TRBD2 (6 bases). V dropped 0 bases and J dropped 9 bases, with 22 bases sitting between them. Germline V lookup: CDR1 LGHDT, CDR2 YNNKEL (reference sequence). The CDR3 is 17 amino acids. CDR3 amino acids: CASSQDGMRGPLSTQYF. The CDR3 DNA reads as TGTGCCAGCAGCCAAGATGGTATGCGGGGCCCTCTGTCGACGCAGTATTTT.

This clonotype was seen at least ten times. The gene calls are TRBV28 and TRBJ1-1; the match to TRBD1 covers 9 bases. J gave up 3 bases and V 4 bases, and 6 bases lay outside the gene matches. Germline loops: CDR1 MDHEN, CDR2 SYDVKM. CDR3 length: 15 residues. Written as DNA, the CDR3 is TGTGCCAGCAGTTCTGGGACAGGGTTTGACACTGAAGCTTTCTTT. Amino acids: CASSSGTGFDTEAFF.

This clonotype was picked up many times. The chain employs TRBV11-2 and TRBJ2-3; the match to TRBD2 covers 9 bases. Germline CDR1 reads SGHAT; CDR2 reads FQNNGV. The CDR3 contains 15 residues. Trimming cost V 1 base and J 6 bases; bases outside gene matches: 5. CDR3 in amino acids: CASSLGGGGADTQYF. CDR3 bases: TGTGCCAGCAGCTTAGGCGGCGGGGGGGCGGATACGCAGTATTTT.

This clonotype was detected ten times or more. This chain uses TRBV27 with TRBJ2-2; maybe TRBD2 (6 bases). CDR1 MNHEY and CDR2 SMNVEV come from the germline V gene (reference sequence). The CDR3 loop spans 15 amino acids. V was cut by 3 bases and J by 4 bases, with 12 bases left in between. Here the CDR3 reads CASSFTQGGTGELFF. The CDR3 DNA reads as TGTGCCAGCAGTTTTACCCAGGGAGGCACCGGGGAGCTGTTTTTT.

This clonotype was seen ten or more times. The rearrangement links TRBV5-6 to TRBJ2-5; D might be TRBD2 (6 bases). Germline CDR1 and CDR2: SGHDT and YYEEEE. Deletions cut 2 bases from V and 4 bases from J, with 15 bases between. The CDR3 covers 15 residues. CDR3 bases: TGTGCCAGCAGCTTTTCAATGGCGGGGCGAGAGACCCAGTACTTC. Protein: CASSFSMAGRETQYF.

This clonotype was seen at least ten times. The chain joins TRBV12-3 or TRBV12-4 to TRBJ1-2; TRBD1 matches at 9 bases. V shed 6 bases, J shed 3 bases, and the junction held 8 bases outside the gene matches. CDR3 length: 15 amino acids. CDR3: CASRSTGGLDYGYTF. Here the CDR3 DNA reads TGTGCCAGCAGGTCGACAGGGGGATTGGACTATGGCTACACCTTC.

This clonotype was observed a handful of times. A much larger clone is a single base away; this may be a read error. The chain carries TRBV20-1 and TRBJ1-1; D is uncertain. CDR1 DFQATT and CDR2 SNEGSKA come from the germline V gene (reference sequence). V was pared by 3 bases and J by 2 bases, with 7 bases between. The CDR3 covers 12 residues. Here the CDR3 reads CSARATNTEAFF. CDR3 nucleotides: TGCAGTGCTAGGGCCACAAACACTGAAGCTTTCTTT.

This clonotype came up many times. CDR3 sequence reads: CASSFFGQQPLFF. CDR3 nucleotide sequence: TGTGCCAGCAGTTTCTTCGGACAGCAGCCACTGTTTTTT. The chain has TRBV6-2 or TRBV6-3 and TRBJ1-4, with D tentatively TRBD1 (6 bases). The CDR3 loop spans 13 amino acids. From germline, CDR1 is MNHEY and CDR2 SVGEGT. Trimming took 4 bases from V and 13 from J, leaving 16 bases between them.

This clonotype was detected only a few times. The V and J genes are TRBV30 and TRBJ2-3; TRBD2 is a possible D gene (6 bases). CDR1 is GTSNPN and CDR2 is SVGIG in the germline V gene (reference sequence). This CDR3 has 15 residues. V was pared by 0 bases and J by 2 bases, with 12 bases between. In DNA form, the CDR3 reads TGTGCCTGGAGTGTGATAAGCGGGCCCACAGATACGCAGTATTTT. Encoded protein: CAWSVISGPTDTQYF.

This clonotype was seen ten or more times. The V call is TRBV4-3, the J call TRBJ2-3, with no clear D. This CDR3 has 15 amino acids. Trimming removed 0 bases from V and 1 base from J, with 8 bases in between. Germline V gene data show CDR1 as LGHNA and CDR2 as YSLEER. CDR3 region: CASSQDRWGTDTQYF. DNA for the CDR3: TGCGCCAGCAGCCAAGATAGATGGGGCACAGATACGCAGTATTTT.

As to this clonotype: This may stem from a read error, because a much larger clone lies one nucleotide away. The chain has TRBV7-2 and TRBJ2-7; 8 positions match TRBD1. Germline V gene sequence: CDR1 SGHTA, CDR2 FQGNSA. Germline trimming cut 8 bases from V and 6 bases from J; bases unmatched to any gene: 18. CDR3 size: 16 residues. The CDR3 spells CASGSFPGQGLSEQYF. Here the CDR3 DNA reads TGTGCCAGCGGCTCATTCCCCGGACAGGGCCTCAGCGAGCAGTACTTC.

The chain combines TRBV5-1 with TRBJ2-1, with TRBD2 matching over 8 bases. Trimming took 1 base from V and 6 from J; bases not matched to a gene: 12. This CDR3 spans 17 amino acids. Germline V gene lookup returns CDR1 SGHRS and CDR2 YFSETQ. The chain's CDR3 is CASSLWLSREVPNEQFF. The CDR3 DNA follows: TGCGCCAGCAGCTTGTGGTTGTCGCGGGAGGTCCCCAATGAGCAGTTCTTC.

The chain couples TRBV2 to TRBJ2-1; D may match TRBD1 or TRBD2 (5 bases each). The CDR3 is 15 residues long. V lost 2 bases and J 8 bases, leaving 16 bases between the germline ends. Germline V gene lookup returns CDR1 SNHLY and CDR2 FYNNEI. CDR3 sequence: CASSESDTYGDEQFF. The DNA of the CDR3 is TGTGCCAGCAGTGAATCGGACACCTACGGGGATGAGCAGTTCTTC.

This clonotype was observed many times. V is TRBV7-6 and J is TRBJ2-7, with D uncertain. The CDR3 extends over 13 amino acids. Trimming shortened V by 3 bases and J by 5 bases, and 11 bases separated the two germline ends. The germline gives CDR1 SGHVS, CDR2 FNYEAQ. CDR3 coding DNA: TGTGCCAGCAGCTTTGAGATTTCTGACGAGCAGTACTTC. This encodes CASSFEISDEQYF.

This chain uses TRBV19 with TRBJ2-1, with D perhaps TRBD1 (6 bases). CDR3 length: 14 residues. V dropped 7 bases and J dropped 6 bases, with 16 bases sitting between them. Germline CDR1 is LNHDA and CDR2 is SQIVND (reference sequence). The CDR3 nucleotides read TGTGCCAGTATCTTGACAGGAAACGGCAATGAGCAGTTCTTC. Translation: CASILTGNGNEQFF.

This chain connects TRBV28 to TRBJ2-1; 11 bases match TRBD2. The V and J ends lost 8 bases and 4 bases, in that order; junction bases with no gene match: 10. This CDR3 spans 16 amino acids. Germline V CDR1 and CDR2: MDHEN, SYDVKM. CDR3 region: CASGPDTSGSYNEQFF. CDR3 DNA: TGTGCCAGCGGACCAGATACTAGCGGGAGTTACAATGAGCAGTTCTTC.

This clonotype was found many times. CDR3 loop: CSATGTDSYEQYF. The CDR3 bases are TGCAGTGCTACCGGGACCGACTCCTACGAGCAGTACTTC. The chain employs TRBV20-1 and TRBJ2-7; TRBD1 or TRBD2 may be the D gene (5 bases each). The CDR3 is 13 residues long. Per the germline V gene, CDR1 is DFQATT and CDR2 is SNEGSKA (reference sequence). Trimming shortened V by 4 bases and J by 0 bases, and 10 bases separated the two germline ends.

This clonotype has a single count. This rearrangement joins TRBV6-1 to TRBJ2-1, with TRBD2 matching 9 bases. Trimming at V came to 0 bases and at J to 9 bases, leaving 6 bases not matched to a gene. From germline, CDR1 is MNHNS and CDR2 SASEGT. CDR3 length: 15 residues. The CDR3 DNA reads TGTGCCAGCAGTGAAGCGGGACTAGCTCAGGCTGAGCAGTTCTTC. Translating gives CASSEAGLAQAEQFF.

Comment on this clonotype: Sequence at one end of the junction differs from germline and may be a read error. The J gene is TRBJ2-7, the V gene TRBV4-1; possible D gene TRBD2, 5 bases. Per germline, CDR1 MGHRA and CDR2 YSYEKL. The CDR3 covers 15 residues. The CDR3 DNA sequence: TGCGCCAGCAGCCAAGATCTGGGGAGCTCCTACAAGCAGTACTTC. It specifies CASSQDLGSSYKQYF.